This T cell receptor beta chain originates from a study of blood T cell repertoires in COVID-19. Authors' analysis steps: Reference gene primer amplification yielded estimated nucleated cell counts. Method: immunoSEQ multiplex PCR; TCRdb's copy keeps in-frame clones and lacks some. Clone size and V and J calls were adopted from that table, with D and trimming inferred from the DNA. The data show a few hundred thousand clones, roughly 90% seen once. CDR1 and CDR2 from the germline V gene are SGHNT and YENEEA. The CDR3 is made up of 14 amino acids. The ends lost 8 bases at V and 6 bases at J; junction bases unmatched: 8.

The clonotype was recovered from a man under 40 who had recovered from COVID-19. Sequenced: peripheral blood. This sequence joins TRBV11-3 and TRBJ2-2; 8 bases match TRBD1. CDR3 region: CASSGQGGAGELFF. For the CDR3, the DNA is TGTGCCAGCTCAGGACAGGGTGGCGCCGGGGAGCTGTTTTTT.